These 2 T cell receptor beta chains came from one sample sequenced in a study of blood T cell repertoires in COVID-19 (dated by TCRdb to the early 2020s). Libraries were constructed by the immunoSEQ multiplex PCR assay. Sourced from immuneACCESS, this table was stored by TCRdb with only in-frame sequences that have V and J called. A share of the clones is absent; for the studies checked, an unresolved V gene accounts for under half, and the remainder has no known explanation. For this sample there are a few hundred thousand clones; about nine tenths appear just once. The top ten hold nearly 7% of the sample. The sequenced sample consisted of peripheral blood. These receptors all come from a woman younger than 45 with COVID-19, enrolled during active disease.

As to this clone: An end of the junction differs from the germline gene, which may be a read error. The J gene is TRBJ1-1, the V gene TRBV16; maybe TRBD1 (5 bases). The CDR3 is 13 residues long. CDR1 and CDR2 (germline): KGHSY, FQNENV. CDR3 sequence reads: CASTQGTNTEAFF. In DNA, the CDR3 is TGTGCCAGCACCCAAGGGACTAACACTGAAGCTTTCTTT.

The chain employs TRBV28 and TRBJ2-1; TRBD1 matches 10 bases. The CDR3 contains 15 residues. The V and J ends lost 5 bases and 6 bases, in that order; junction bases with no gene match: 7. Germline CDR1 reads MDHEN; CDR2 reads SYDVKM. The CDR3 coding sequence is TGTGCCAGCAGTAGACAGGGGGCTAATCGCAATGAGCAGTTCTTC. It codes for CASSRQGANRNEQFF.